The clone carrying this TCR beta chain was picked up a small number of times. TCRdb re-called the RT-PCR reads through MiXCR, storing one row per CDR3 protein. The sample consists of a few hundred thousand distinct CDR3 sequences, around 10% of them appearing once. V gave up 2 bases and J gave up 0 bases, with 11 bases separating them. The CDR3 has 16 amino acids. Germline V CDR1 and CDR2: MNHEY, SVGAGI. The data belong to a study of response to subunit inactivated influenza vaccine. This sample was also put to use in a study of T cells expressing NK-cell markers. That paper states: 5'RACE template switching with UMIs generated TCR beta cDNA. The authors sequenced eight donors, of whom seven were HCMV-seropositive and one was seronegative.

Sequenced here: PBMCs from blood, sampled on the day of vaccination. The chain carries TRBV6-5 and TRBJ2-4; possibly TRBD1 for D (5 bases). The receptor comes from a man aged 50-60 years who received an inactivated influenza vaccine. This chain's CDR3 is CASSYVTGLAKNIQYF. The CDR3 region has the DNA TGTGCCAGCAGTTACGTTACAGGCCTAGCCAAAAACATTCAGTACTTC.